This passage covers 3 T cell receptor beta chains from one sample sequenced in a study of memory CD4+ T cells and cytomegalovirus serostatus. Produced via immunoSEQ multiplex PCR; TCRdb's table is partial and in-frame only. The sample includes some 52,000 clones, about 83% of them seen just once. Single viable CD3+CD4+CD8-CD45RO+ cells were sorted as the memory CD4+ T cells. Sequenced input: memory CD4+ T cells from blood. The receptor source for this set is an adult in good health and CMV-seropositive.

The chain recombines TRBV19 with TRBJ2-7; D not resolved. Germline values: CDR1 LNHDA, CDR2 SQIVND (reference sequence). V lost 5 bases, J lost 3 bases, and 11 bases lay in between. CDR3 length: 13 amino acids. As DNA, the CDR3 is TGTGCCAGTAGTGTAGCTTTGAACTACGAGCAGTACTTC. Translation: CASSVALNYEQYF.

The rearrangement links TRBV6-1 to TRBJ2-7, with a possible D match to TRBD2 (5 bases). This CDR3 spans 13 amino acids. The V and J ends lost 6 bases and 2 bases respectively, with 11 bases between them. The germline gives CDR1 MNHNS, CDR2 SASEGT. The CDR3 region has the DNA TGTGCCAGCAGGGCTGGACTTCCCTACGAGCAGTACTTC. It yields the protein CASRAGLPYEQYF.

This chain joins TRBV5-1 and TRBJ1-2; TRBD1 agrees at 7 bases. Germline CDR1 SGHRS, CDR2 YFSETQ. V was pared by 0 bases and J by 7 bases, with 3 bases of the junction left unmatched. The CDR3 is 13 amino acids. CDR3 nucleotides: TGCGCCAGCAGCTTGGGACAGGGTCGTGGCTACACCTTC. The encoded protein is CASSLGQGRGYTF.